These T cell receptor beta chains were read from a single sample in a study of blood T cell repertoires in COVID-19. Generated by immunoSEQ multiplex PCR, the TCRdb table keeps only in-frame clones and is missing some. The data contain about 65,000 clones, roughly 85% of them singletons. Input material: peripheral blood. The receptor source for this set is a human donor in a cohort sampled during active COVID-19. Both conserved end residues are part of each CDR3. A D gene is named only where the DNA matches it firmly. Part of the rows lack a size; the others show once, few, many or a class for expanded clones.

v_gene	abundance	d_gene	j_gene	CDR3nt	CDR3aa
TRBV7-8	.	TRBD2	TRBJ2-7	TGTGCCAGCAGCTCCAACCAGCGGGGGGCCGCCTACGAGCAGTACTTC	CASSSNQRGAAYEQYF
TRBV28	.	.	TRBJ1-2	TGTGCCAGCAGTCCGGGTGAACGACCCGAATATGGCTACACCTTC	CASSPGERPEYGYTF
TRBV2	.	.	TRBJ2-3	TGTGCCAGCAGTTATAGCACAGATACGCAGTATTTT	CASSYSTDTQYF
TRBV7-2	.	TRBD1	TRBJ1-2	TGTGCCAGCAGCTTCCCAAGACGGACAGGGTACTATGGCTACACCTTC	CASSFPRRTGYYGYTF
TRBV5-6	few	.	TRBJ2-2	TGTGCCAGCAGCTCCTCTAGTAGCGGGGAGCTGTTTTTT	CASSSSSSGELFF
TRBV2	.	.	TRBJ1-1	TGTGCCAGCCGCCTCGGCGGGGAAGGGGCCACTGAAGCTTTCTTT	CASRLGGEGATEAFF
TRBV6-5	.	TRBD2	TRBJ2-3	TGTGCCAGCAGTAACCGGGAGGGCACAGATACGCAGTATTTT	CASSNREGTDTQYF
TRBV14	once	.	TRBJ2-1	TGTGCCAGCAGCCCAGGGGACCGACGGAGTGATGAGCAGTTCTTC	CASSPGDRRSDEQFF
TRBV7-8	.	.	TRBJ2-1	TGTGCCAGCAGCTTAGCGCTTCTAGCCCACAATGAGCAGTTCTTC	CASSLALLAHNEQFF
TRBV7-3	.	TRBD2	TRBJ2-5	TGTGCCAGCAGCTTGGGGCGGGGGGGCCAAGAGACCCAGTACTTC	CASSLGRGGQETQYF
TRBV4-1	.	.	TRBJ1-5	TGCGCCAGCAGCCAAGTAATGAGCAATCAGCCCCAGCATTTT	CASSQVMSNQPQHF
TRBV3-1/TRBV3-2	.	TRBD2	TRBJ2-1	TGTGCCAGCAGCCAACGCTCGCTAGCGGGGGGGCCAAATGAGCAGTTCTTC	CASSQRSLAGGPNEQFF
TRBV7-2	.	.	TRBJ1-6	TGTGCCAGCAGCCCTAGCGGCGGGTACCCAAGTTCACCCCTCCACTTT	CASSPSGGYPSSPLHF
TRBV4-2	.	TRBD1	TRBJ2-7	TGTGCCAGCAGCCAACCGGGACAGTACCCCGAGCAGTACTTC	CASSQPGQYPEQYF
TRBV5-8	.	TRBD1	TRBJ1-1	TGTGCCAGCAGCTTGGACACGACAGGGGGAATGAACACTGAAGCTTTCTTT	CASSLDTTGGMNTEAFF
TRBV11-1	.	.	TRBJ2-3	TGTGCCAGCAGCTTAATCAGGGCGAGTACGCAGTATTTT	CASSLIRASTQYF
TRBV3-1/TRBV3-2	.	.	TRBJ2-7	TGTGCCAGCAGCCCGAGACAGGATAGCTCCTACGAGCAGTACTTC	CASSPRQDSSYEQYF
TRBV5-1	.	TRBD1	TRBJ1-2	TGCGCCAGCAGCCTAAATCCGGGACAGGGGGGCTATGGCTACACCTTC	CASSLNPGQGGYGYTF
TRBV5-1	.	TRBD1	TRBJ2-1	TGCGCCAGCAGCCTTGGGACAGGGGGTCGTAGCTCCTACAATGAGCAGTTCTTC	CASSLGTGGRSSYNEQFF
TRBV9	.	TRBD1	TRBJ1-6	TGTGCCAGCAGCTTAAGGGACAGAAATTCACCCCTCCACTTT	CASSLRDRNSPLHF